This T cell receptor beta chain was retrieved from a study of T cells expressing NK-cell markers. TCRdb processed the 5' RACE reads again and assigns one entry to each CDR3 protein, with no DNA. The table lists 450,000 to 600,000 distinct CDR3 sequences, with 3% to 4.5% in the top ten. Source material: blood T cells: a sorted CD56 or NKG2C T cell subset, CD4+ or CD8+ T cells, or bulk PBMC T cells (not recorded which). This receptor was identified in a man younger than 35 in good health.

CDR3 amino acids: CASSLIGRDDEQYF. The J gene is TRBJ2-7, the V gene TRBV7-3; TCRdb names TRBD1, which stays unverified in the absence of DNA. This CDR3 has 14 residues. Germline loops: CDR1 SGHTA, CDR2 FQGTGA.